Listed here are 30 T cell receptor beta chains from one sample, sequenced in a study of resident and recirculating memory T cells in vitiligo. Libraries were prepared by immunoSEQ multiplex PCR; TCRdb keeps only in-frame clonotypes and omits some of them. The table has about 76,000 clones, 90% to 95% seen once. Sequencing was carried out using blood. Receptors were obtained from a male donor with vitiligo.

The rearrangement joins TRBV29-1 to TRBJ1-1; D gene uncertain. The V and J ends lost 6 bases and 1 base respectively, with 9 bases between them. The CDR3 has 12 residues. Germline CDR1 and CDR2: SQVTM and ANQGSEA. The CDR3 loop reads CSVVKANTEAFF. The CDR3 DNA reads as TGCAGCGTGGTCAAAGCGAACACTGAAGCTTTCTTT.

In this sample, this clone turned up a few times. This rearrangement joins TRBV30 to TRBJ2-2; 7 nucleotides align to TRBD2. Germline lookup yields CDR1 GTSNPN and CDR2 SVGIG (reference sequence). The CDR3 length is 16 residues. Trimming removed 0 bases from V and 2 bases from J; junction bases left unmatched: 6. The CDR3 region has the DNA TGTGCCTGGAGTGTACAGACTAGCAGAAACACCGGGGAGCTGTTTTTT. Its protein is CAWSVQTSRNTGELFF.

This clone has a handful of counts. The chain has TRBV30 and TRBJ1-5; D not certain. With 1 base removed from V and 0 bases from J, the gap between germline ends came to 13 bases. Germline V lookup: CDR1 GTSNPN, CDR2 SVGIG (reference sequence). This CDR3 is built from 16 residues. CDR3 amino acids: CAWSDLVGYSNQPQHF. The CDR3 DNA sequence: TGTGCCTGGAGTGACCTGGTGGGCTATAGCAATCAGCCCCAGCATTTT.

The V gene is TRBV18, the J gene TRBJ1-1; D is undetermined. Trimming stripped 0 bases from V and 5 bases from J, with 19 bases between. This CDR3 has 17 amino acids. CDR1 is KGHSH and CDR2 is LQKENI in the germline V gene. CDR3 in amino acids: CASSPPRLSNRETEAFF. The CDR3 nucleotides are TGTGCCAGCTCACCACCGAGGCTGAGCAATCGGGAAACTGAAGCTTTCTTT.

This clone was counted a single time. The chain employs TRBV19 and TRBJ2-1, with 9 bases that match TRBD2. Germline assignment: CDR1 LNHDA and CDR2 SQIVND (reference sequence). Germline trimming cut 7 bases from V and 7 bases from J; bases unmatched to any gene: 8. This CDR3 spans 14 amino acids. The CDR3 DNA is TGTGCCAGTACTTGGGGCGGGAGGGTAAATGAGCAGTTCTTC. Amino acids: CASTWGGRVNEQFF.

The chain combines TRBV18 with TRBJ2-3; D is unclear. V lost 4 bases and J lost 2, with 7 bases in between. This CDR3 comprises 13 residues. Germline V gene data show CDR1 as KGHSH and CDR2 as LQKENI. CDR3 in DNA: TGTGCCAGCTCACAAGCAATCACAGATACGCAGTATTTT. Translation gives CASSQAITDTQYF.

The chain joins TRBV11-1 to TRBJ2-2; TRBD1 matches at 9 bases. The germline V gene encodes CDR1 SGHAT and CDR2 FQDESV (reference sequence). Trimming cost V 2 bases and J 4 bases; bases outside gene matches: 11. This CDR3 comprises 18 residues. CDR3 sequence (DNA): TGTGCCAGCAGCTTAAACGGGGGACAGGGCGTGTTCACCGGGGAGCTGTTTTTT. Protein product: CASSLNGGQGVFTGELFF.

This chain joins TRBV25-1 and TRBJ2-7; 7 nucleotides align to TRBD1. Germline V gene lookup returns CDR1 MGHDK and CDR2 SYGVNS. Trimming at V came to 2 bases and at J to 0 bases, leaving 1 base not matched to a gene. CDR3 length: 14 residues. CDR3 in DNA: TGTGCCAGCAGTGAAGCAGGGGGCTCCTACGAGCAGTACTTC. Protein: CASSEAGGSYEQYF.

The gene calls are TRBV7-8 and TRBJ2-7; possible D gene TRBD2, 5 bases. The CDR3 sequence is 13 residues long. Germline V gives CDR1 SGHVS, CDR2 FQNEAQ. V lost 2 bases to trimming and J lost 3 bases, with 8 bases between them. This chain's CDR3 is CASSLSAGYEQYF. For the CDR3, the DNA is TGTGCCAGCAGCTTATCTGCGGGCTACGAGCAGTACTTC.

V usage is TRBV28 and J usage is TRBJ2-4; D may be TRBD1 (5 bases). The CDR3 runs 17 residues. Per the germline V gene, CDR1 is MDHEN and CDR2 is SYDVKM. Trimming cost V 6 bases and J 0 bases, with 18 bases left between them. The CDR3 sequence: CASSSLTERLAKNIQYF. CDR3 coding DNA: TGTGCCAGCAGCAGTTTGACAGAGCGTCTAGCCAAAAACATTCAGTACTTC.

This sequence joins TRBV6-5 and TRBJ2-7; 10 bases match TRBD1. The CDR3 contains 15 residues. The trim removed 4 bases at V and 2 bases at J, leaving 5 bases unmatched. The V gene's germline CDR1 is MNHEY and CDR2 SVGAGI. The chain's CDR3 is CASSWGQGNPYEQYF. As DNA, the CDR3 is TGTGCCAGCAGTTGGGGACAGGGGAACCCCTACGAGCAGTACTTC.

The V gene is TRBV27, the J gene TRBJ1-2; 8 bases line up with TRBD1. Germline V gene data show CDR1 as MNHEY and CDR2 as SMNVEV (reference sequence). Losses at the gene ends were 6 bases for V and 4 bases for J; bases not matched to a gene: 7. The CDR3 contains 14 residues. The CDR3 DNA reads TGTGCCAGCAGGCAGACAGGGGTTACCTATGGCTACACCTTC. This gives the protein CASRQTGVTYGYTF.

The chain combines TRBV19 with TRBJ2-7, with 10 bases matching TRBD2. The CDR3 is 14 amino acids. The V gene's germline CDR1 is LNHDA and CDR2 SQIVND (reference sequence). V lost 9 bases and J lost 5; bases outside the gene matches: 10. As DNA, the CDR3 is TGTGCCAGCCTCTCACCTAGCGGGAGTCACGAGCAGTACTTC. It translates to CASLSPSGSHEQYF. Together with reference TRBV19 and TRBJ2-7, the CDR3 gives the full variable domain: DGGITQSPKYLFRKEGQNVTLSCEQNLNHDAMYWYRQDPGQGLRLIYYSQIVNDFQKGDIAEGYSVSREKKESFPLTVTSAQKNPTAFYLCASLSPSGSHEQYFGPGTRLTVT.

The chain links TRBV11-2 to TRBJ1-1; the match to TRBD1 covers 7 bases. The CDR3 runs 15 residues. Germline V gene sequence: CDR1 SGHAT, CDR2 FQNNGV. The trim removed 2 bases at V and 1 base at J, leaving 4 bases unmatched. CDR3 residues: CASSLNRGANTEAFF. The CDR3 nucleotides are TGTGCCAGCAGCTTAAACAGGGGCGCGAACACTGAAGCTTTCTTT.

V gene TRBV7-8 combines with J gene TRBJ2-3; 7 bases fit TRBD1. Germline trimming cut 1 base from V and 2 bases from J; bases unmatched to any gene: 3. Germline CDR1 is SGHVS and CDR2 is FQNEAQ. The CDR3 spans 15 residues. The CDR3, as DNA: TGTGCCAGCAGCTTAGTACAGGGGCCCACAGATACGCAGTATTTT. Amino acid sequence: CASSLVQGPTDTQYF.

The chain recombines TRBV4-1 with TRBJ2-3; the match to TRBD1 covers 8 bases. J lost 4 bases, V lost 6 bases, and 15 bases had no gene match. Germline values: CDR1 MGHRA, CDR2 YSYEKL. CDR3 length: 17 amino acids. Here the CDR3 DNA reads TGCGCCAGCAGTCCCACCATGGCCCAGGGGGCTGCAGATACGCAGTATTTT. It yields the protein CASSPTMAQGAADTQYF.

The chain combines TRBV6-6 with TRBJ2-7; 8 nucleotides line up with TRBD2. The V gene end was trimmed by 3 bases and the J gene end by 6 bases; junction bases not matched to a gene: 13. The germline CDR1 and CDR2 sequences are MNHNY and SVGAGI (reference sequence). This CDR3 has 16 residues. CDR3 in DNA: TGTGCCAGCAGTTATACCTGCCTAGCGGGTTCTTGCGAGCAGTACTTC. It translates to CASSYTCLAGSCEQYF.

The chain links TRBV6-5 to TRBJ2-2; 8 nucleotides align to TRBD2. J gave up 6 bases and V 7 bases, and 10 bases lay outside the gene matches. Germline V gives CDR1 MNHEY, CDR2 SVGAGI. This CDR3 comprises 15 residues. The CDR3 bases are TGTGCCAGCACGCCGGGAGGGGTAGTTTCCGGGGAGCTGTTTTTT. This encodes CASTPGGVVSGELFF.

The chain uses TRBV28 and TRBJ2-7, with 8 bases fitting TRBD1. Germline V gives CDR1 MDHEN, CDR2 SYDVKM. V lost 4 bases and J lost 1; bases outside the gene matches: 6. There are 15 residues in the CDR3. CDR3 sequence reads: CASSWAGGRSYEQYF. CDR3 in DNA: TGTGCCAGCAGTTGGGCAGGGGGCAGATCCTACGAGCAGTACTTC.

This chain links TRBV2 with TRBJ1-4; possible D gene TRBD1, 6 bases. V lost 7 bases and J 7 bases, leaving 19 bases between the germline ends. Germline CDR1 and CDR2: SNHLY and FYNNEI. The CDR3 sequence is 15 residues long. CDR3 sequence (DNA): TGTGCCAGCATGGGTCGGGGGGCCGATGGTGAAAAACTGTTTTTT. This translates into CASMGRGADGEKLFF.

The V gene is TRBV7-8, the J gene TRBJ2-2, with D unresolved. CDR1 is SGHVS, CDR2 FQNEAQ, per germline. The CDR3 is made up of 16 amino acids. The V gene lost 0 bases and the J gene lost 2 bases, with 10 bases spanning the gap. For the CDR3, the DNA is TGTGCCAGCAGCTTAGCCATCCTGAGTAACACCGGGGAGCTGTTTTTT. Translated, it gives CASSLAILSNTGELFF.

This clone was seen just once. V is TRBV5-1 and J is TRBJ1-4; D gene unclear. Trimming stripped 0 bases from V and 7 bases from J, with 13 bases between. The CDR3 extends over 15 amino acids. Germline loops: CDR1 SGHRS, CDR2 YFSETQ. The CDR3 bases are TGCGCCAGCAGCTTGGTTGGCACCCGGAGTGAAAAACTGTTTTTT. Protein product: CASSLVGTRSEKLFF.

This clone was seen more than once but under ten times. This sequence joins TRBV9 and TRBJ2-5; TRBD1 matches at 9 bases. J was trimmed by 5 bases and V by 2 bases; bases with no gene match: 7. This CDR3 is 15 amino acids long. CDR1 SGDLS and CDR2 YYNGEE come from the germline V gene. The chain's CDR3 is CASSVRTGVGETQYF. CDR3 nucleotides: TGTGCCAGCAGCGTGAGGACAGGGGTGGGGGAGACCCAGTACTTC.

This rearrangement joins TRBV5-4 to TRBJ2-5, with TRBD2 matching 10 bases. The trim removed 0 bases at V and 1 base at J, leaving 0 bases unmatched. The CDR3 is 15 residues long. Germline V lookup: CDR1 SGHNT, CDR2 YYREEE (reference sequence). CDR3 nucleotide sequence: TGTGCCAGCAGCTTGGGACTAGCGGGCCAAGAGACCCAGTACTTC. Amino acid sequence: CASSLGLAGQETQYF.

The rearrangement links TRBV11-1 to TRBJ1-1; 8 nucleotides align to TRBD1. Trimming removed 7 bases from V and 0 bases from J; junction bases left unmatched: 16. There are 18 residues in the CDR3. Germline CDR1 is SGHAT and CDR2 is FQDESV (reference sequence). CDR3: CASTLTFPRDRLNTEAFF. The CDR3 DNA is TGTGCCAGCACGCTCACCTTCCCCCGGGACAGGTTGAACACTGAAGCTTTCTTT. Filled out from reference TRBV11-1 and TRBJ1-1, the complete variable domain reads EAEVAQSPRYKITEKSQAVAFWCDPISGHATLYWYRQILGQGPELLVQFQDESVVDDSQLPKDRFSAERLKGVDSTLKIQPAELGDSAMYLCASTLTFPRDRLNTEAFFGQGTRLTVV.

V and J are TRBV6-5 and TRBJ1-1; possibly TRBD1 for D (6 bases). Germline CDR1 and CDR2: MNHEY and SVGAGI. CDR3 length: 12 amino acids. V gave up 5 bases and J gave up 8 bases, with 12 bases separating them. As DNA, the CDR3 is TGTGCCAGCAGTGGGGGGGGCAGCGAAGCTTTCTTT. It codes for CASSGGGSEAFF.

This clone has a single count. The chain uses TRBV28 and TRBJ1-2; TRBD1 agrees at 8 bases. V dropped 3 bases and J dropped 2; count of bases not matched to a gene: 8. CDR1 and CDR2 from the germline V gene are MDHEN and SYDVKM. CDR3 length: 16 residues. The CDR3 protein is CASSFNMAGGNYGYTF. The CDR3 nucleotides are TGTGCCAGCAGTTTTAACATGGCAGGGGGCAACTATGGCTACACCTTC.

The chain has TRBV5-4 and TRBJ2-1; 9 bases agree with TRBD2. The CDR3 is made up of 16 amino acids. V lost 4 bases to trimming and J lost 6 bases; unmatched junction nucleotides: 11. CDR1 and CDR2 from the germline V gene are SGHNT and YYREEE (reference sequence). The DNA for the CDR3 is TGTGCCAGCAGCCTTGGGCTAGCGGGAATGGTCAATGAGCAGTTCTTC. It codes for CASSLGLAGMVNEQFF.

V is TRBV7-2 and J is TRBJ2-4, with D possibly TRBD1 on 5 matching bases. Trimming pared 7 bases from V and 9 bases from J, leaving 10 bases between. CDR1 is SGHTA and CDR2 is FQGNSA in the germline V gene. This CDR3 has 11 residues. CDR3: CASTQGGIQYF. CDR3 bases: TGTGCCAGCACCCAGGGCGGCATTCAGTACTTC.

V gene TRBV4-1 combines with J gene TRBJ2-7; unclear D gene. With 1 base removed from V and 1 base from J, the gap between germline ends came to 20 bases. Germline assignment: CDR1 MGHRA and CDR2 YSYEKL. The length of the CDR3 is 18 residues. The CDR3 sequence: CASSQAHAVVSDSYEQYF. The CDR3 DNA follows: TGCGCCAGCAGCCAAGCCCACGCGGTGGTTTCCGATTCCTACGAGCAGTACTTC.